The 22 T cell receptor beta chains below come from one sample, sequenced in a study of CD8 T cells in ankylosing spondylitis (dated by TCRdb to 2015 to 2018). The library came from 5' RACE. The reads were generated on an Illumina HiSeq 2500. TCRdb's own reprocessing of the public reads used fastp at Q25 and MiXCR and kept productive beta chains. Entries that share a CDR3 protein sequence are merged under the most common genes and DNA. The sample table holds around 250,000 distinct CDR3 sequences, of which approximately 11% were seen once. The ten largest make up less than 8% of the sample. Sequencing was done on a sample of blood, either unsorted or a sorted T cell fraction (not recorded which). These receptors originate from a male donor with ankylosing spondylitis or in good health (not recorded which).

At least ten counts were recorded for this clonotype. The chain has TRBV25-1 and TRBJ1-1; maybe TRBD1 (6 bases). Germline-derived CDR1 and CDR2 are MGHDK and SYGVNS. The V and J ends lost 3 bases and 5 bases respectively, with 19 bases between them. The CDR3 loop spans 16 amino acids. The CDR3 loop is CASSDTDSGGGTEAFF. The CDR3 bases are TGTGCCAGCAGTGACACGGACAGCGGGGGGGGAACTGAAGCTTTCTTT.

The table lists this clonotype with many counts. This chain connects TRBV12-3 or TRBV12-4 to TRBJ2-7; D is ambiguous. V was shortened by 4 bases and J by 2 bases, with 12 bases between the two germline ends. This CDR3 comprises 14 residues. The CDR3 sequence: CASSWSRAPYEQYF. CDR3 nucleotide sequence: TGTGCCAGCAGTTGGTCCCGGGCCCCCTACGAGCAGTACTTC.

This clonotype was seen a handful of times. This sequence joins TRBV27 and TRBJ2-7; TRBD2 matches 7 bases. Germline V CDR1 and CDR2: MNHEY, SMNVEV (reference sequence). V lost 4 bases to trimming and J lost 5 bases; unmatched junction nucleotides: 8. The CDR3 runs 14 residues. CDR3 loop: CASSSILAFHEQYF. For the CDR3, the DNA is TGTGCCAGCAGTTCCATACTAGCGTTCCACGAGCAGTACTTC.

Ten or more counts support this clonotype. The chain couples TRBV5-1 to TRBJ1-3, with a tentative D call TRBD1 (5 bases). Trimming removed 0 bases at V and 0 bases at J, with 10 bases between. In germline, CDR1 is SGHRS, CDR2 YFSETQ. The CDR3 sequence is 16 residues long. The CDR3 region is CASSLGRQNSGNTIYF. CDR3 bases: TGCGCCAGCAGCTTGGGAAGACAGAACTCTGGAAACACCATATATTTT.

This clonotype was seen a handful of times. This sequence joins TRBV2 and TRBJ2-2; either TRBD1 or TRBD2 may supply D (5 bases each). In germline, CDR1 is SNHLY, CDR2 FYNNEI. There are 13 residues in the CDR3. The V end lost 7 bases, the J end lost 6 bases, and 12 bases lay between the germline ends. In DNA form, the CDR3 reads TGTGCCAGCACTATCGGGGCGTCCGGGGAGCTGTTTTTT. Amino acids: CASTIGASGELFF.

Many counts were recorded for this clonotype. This chain links TRBV27 with TRBJ2-3; no clear D. Per the germline V gene, CDR1 is MNHEY and CDR2 is SMNVEV (reference sequence). The CDR3 length is 15 residues. The V end lost 5 bases, the J end lost 1 base, and 13 bases lay between the germline ends. The CDR3 here is CASSRIFWGTDTQYF. The CDR3 DNA is TGTGCCAGCAGTCGCATCTTCTGGGGCACAGATACGCAGTATTTT.

Ten or more counts support this clonotype. The chain links TRBV29-1 to TRBJ2-1, with 8 nucleotides matching TRBD2. This CDR3 is built from 15 residues. Trimming removed 7 bases from V and 4 bases from J; junction bases left unmatched: 12. Germline assignment: CDR1 SQVTM and CDR2 ANQGSEA. CDR3 region: CSATGGEKGYNEQFF. In DNA, the CDR3 is TGCAGCGCTACCGGGGGGGAAAAGGGGTACAATGAGCAGTTCTTC.

This clonotype was found many times. The genes are TRBV6-1 and TRBJ2-2; 9 bases fit TRBD2. CDR1 is MNHNS and CDR2 is SASEGT in the germline V gene. V was clipped by 6 bases and J by 3 bases; unmatched bases: 8. There are 16 residues in the CDR3. The CDR3 sequence is CASSRLAEGYTGELFF. Written as DNA, the CDR3 is TGTGCCAGCAGCCGACTAGCGGAGGGTTACACCGGGGAGCTGTTTTTT.

Many counts were recorded for this clonotype. The chain links TRBV12-3 or TRBV12-4 to TRBJ2-5, with 14 bases fitting TRBD2. Trimming at V came to 5 bases and at J to 4 bases, leaving 6 bases not matched to a gene. This CDR3 is built from 16 residues. The CDR3 DNA reads as TGTGCCAGCAGTAGGGGACTAGCGGGAGACCGAGAGACCCAGTACTTC. Residues: CASSRGLAGDRETQYF.

This clonotype was found many times. The chain recombines TRBV5-1 with TRBJ2-7; D not certain. Germline V gene sequence: CDR1 SGHRS, CDR2 YFSETQ. V lost 4 bases to trimming and J lost 2 bases, with 16 bases between them. This CDR3 has 15 amino acids. The CDR3: CASSQTGRAAYEQYF. The CDR3 region has the DNA TGCGCCAGCAGCCAGACCGGACGGGCCGCCTACGAGCAGTACTTC.

The chain uses TRBV27 and TRBJ2-7; D is possibly TRBD1 (6 bases). Trimming shortened V by 5 bases and J by 5 bases, and 19 bases separated the two germline ends. CDR1 is MNHEY, CDR2 SMNVEV, per germline (reference sequence). This CDR3 is 15 amino acids long. CDR3: CASSPQPQGLHEQYF. The CDR3 DNA is TGTGCCAGCAGTCCCCAACCACAGGGTCTCCACGAGCAGTACTTC.

Comments on this clonotype: A read error may produce the germline difference seen at one junction end. The chain links TRBV4-1 to TRBJ2-2; D call uncertain. This CDR3 spans 15 amino acids. The germline V gene has CDR1 MGHRA and CDR2 YSYEKL. The CDR3 DNA follows: TGCGCCAGCAGCCAAAGGGTAGGCGGCACCGCGGAGCTGTTTTTT. Its translation: CASSQRVGGTAELFF.

This clonotype was seen only a few times. The chain combines TRBV2 with TRBJ2-4; D is ambiguous. Germline CDR1 reads SNHLY; CDR2 reads FYNNEI. The V gene lost 6 bases and the J gene lost 11 bases, with 11 bases spanning the gap. CDR3 length equals 11 residues. CDR3 sequence (DNA): TGTGCCAGCAGCCCGTATAAAGTTCAGTACTTC. Protein product: CASSPYKVQYF.

This clonotype was picked up many times. The CDR3: CSASLGEGQETQYF. The CDR3 DNA reads TGCAGTGCTAGTCTGGGGGAGGGCCAAGAGACCCAGTACTTC. The chain recombines TRBV20-1 with TRBJ2-5, with 7 bases fitting TRBD2. The CDR3 covers 14 residues. In germline, CDR1 is DFQATT, CDR2 SNEGSKA (reference sequence). V was pared by 3 bases and J by 1 base, with 5 bases of the junction left unmatched.

This clonotype was counted a few times. The rearrangement links TRBV2 to TRBJ2-1; the D call may be TRBD1 or TRBD2 (6 bases each). Germline assignment: CDR1 SNHLY and CDR2 FYNNEI. The CDR3 totals 15 residues. Deletions cut 7 bases from V and 7 bases from J, with 20 bases between. This chain's CDR3 is CASTVGGLTTNEQFF. In DNA, the CDR3 is TGTGCCAGCACCGTAGGGGGACTCACCACGAATGAGCAGTTCTTC.

The gene calls are TRBV7-9 and TRBJ1-2, with D tentatively TRBD1 (6 bases). This CDR3 contains 15 residues. V shed 2 bases and J shed 3 bases, with 13 bases lying between them. CDR1 is SEHNR and CDR2 is FQNEAQ in the germline V gene (reference sequence). The CDR3 here is CASSLLGAVDYGYTF. CDR3 in DNA: TGTGCCAGCAGCTTACTGGGGGCAGTTGACTATGGCTACACCTTC.

The sample holds a few counts of this clonotype. CDR3 nucleotide sequence: TGTGCCAGTAGTATGACGGCTAAACTGTTTTTT. It translates to CASSMTAKLFF. J is TRBJ1-4 and V is TRBV19; D gene uncertain. The V gene lost 3 bases and the J gene lost 11 bases, with 7 bases spanning the gap. The germline V gene has CDR1 LNHDA and CDR2 SQIVND (reference sequence). The CDR3 runs to 11 residues.

This clonotype showed up just a few times. The CDR3 is CASSLNTYEQYF. CDR3 sequence (DNA): TGTGCCAGCAGCCTGAACACCTACGAGCAGTACTTC. The chain carries TRBV3-1 and TRBJ2-7; no clear D gene. CDR3 length: 12 residues. Trimming removed 4 bases at V and 2 bases at J, with 6 bases between. Germline values: CDR1 LGHDT, CDR2 YNNKEL (reference sequence).

At least ten counts were recorded for this clonotype. The chain is built from TRBV11-2 and TRBJ1-2, with unresolved D. CDR3 length: 14 amino acids. The germline gives CDR1 SGHAT, CDR2 FQNNGV. V was shortened by 3 bases and J by 0 bases, with 8 bases between the two germline ends. The CDR3 coding sequence is TGTGCCAGCAGCTTTCAGAATGCTAACTATGGCTACACCTTC. Translating it yields CASSFQNANYGYTF.

The chain links TRBV12-5 to TRBJ2-5, with D unresolved. The V end was cut by 9 bases, the J end by 5 bases, with 13 bases between. The CDR3 sequence is 12 residues long. Germline CDR1 reads LGHNT; CDR2 reads FRNRAP. In DNA form, the CDR3 reads TGTGCTAGCAACGGTAACTGGGAGACCCAGTACTTC. Its translation: CASNGNWETQYF.

At least ten counts were recorded for this clonotype. The chain combines TRBV6-1 with TRBJ2-1; D may be TRBD1 (6 bases). V lost 5 bases and J 5 bases, leaving 22 bases between the germline ends. The germline V gene has CDR1 MNHNS and CDR2 SASEGT. This CDR3 spans 17 amino acids. CDR3 in DNA: TGTGCCAGCAGTCCCCCTGGGCGATGGTCAGGGGACAATGAGCAGTTCTTC. Translated: CASSPPGRWSGDNEQFF.

This clonotype was counted between two and nine times. The rearrangement links TRBV29-1 to TRBJ2-1, with 7 positions matching TRBD1. Germline V gene sequence: CDR1 SQVTM, CDR2 ANQGSEA. This CDR3 comprises 13 residues. Trimming removed 7 bases from V and 4 bases from J; junction bases left unmatched: 7. CDR3 DNA sequence: TGCAGCGCTGTCGGGACAGCGTACAATGAGCAGTTCTTC. Protein sequence: CSAVGTAYNEQFF.